Described below is a single TCR beta chain sequence and its context. Antigen unknown. The data belong to a study of T cell responses to AZD1222 COVID-19 vaccine. Broader study findings: Among vaccine-associated CD4 TCRs, coverage spanned spike, with dominance at 160-218 and 743-854. Clonal diversity may have been underestimated, and the donors were mostly white British, with more females than males.

CDR1 is SGHNT and CDR2 is YENEEA in the germline V gene. This CDR3 has 13 residues. The V gene lost 5 bases and the J gene lost 1 base, with 8 bases spanning the gap. The method was immunoSEQ multiplex PCR; TCRdb's version includes in-frame clones alone and lacks a portion of them. The table shows approximately 70,000 clones, with about 85% occurring only once. V and J are TRBV11-3 and TRBJ1-2; no reliable D call. Source: peripheral blood, taken on day 0 of AZD1222 vaccination. This clonotype was sampled from an adult in good health. CDR3 residues: CASSPDLNYGYTF. For the CDR3, the DNA is TGTGCCAGCAGCCCGGACCTTAACTATGGCTACACCTTC. Full variable domain (outside the CDR3, taken from reference TRBV11-3 and TRBJ1-2): EAGVVQSPRYKIIEKKQPVAFWCNPISGHNTLYWYLQNLGQGPELLIRYENEEAVDDSQLPKDRFSAERLKGVDSTLKIQPAELGDSAVYLCASSPDLNYGYTFGSGTRLTVV.